Below, 21 T cell receptor beta chains from the same sample are listed, as sequenced in a study of a mutant IDH1 vaccine in newly diagnosed glioma. Time point: week 35, safety follow-up. With topical imiquimod, each dose of the vaccine consisted of 300 ug of mutant IDH1 20-mer peptide. The protocol was immunoSEQ multiplex PCR, while the TCRdb copy is restricted to in-frame clones and leaves out a portion. Among tens of thousands of clones listed, 74% were seen once. These receptors' antigens are unknown. Specimen: PBMCs, collected from a glioma patient whose treatment included an IDH1 peptide vaccine. Every receptor here comes from a man over 45 with glioma.

This chain uses TRBV19 with TRBJ2-3, with 13 bases fitting TRBD2. V trimming: 5 bases; J trimming: 14 bases; junction bases outside the gene matches: 16. CDR3 length: 16 residues. From germline, CDR1 is LNHDA and CDR2 SQIVND (reference sequence). In DNA, the CDR3 is TGTGCCAGTAGTCCTATAATGACTAGCGGGGGGCCGTTGATGTATTTT. As protein: CASSPIMTSGGPLMYF.

This clone showed up just a few times. This rearrangement joins TRBV29-1 to TRBJ1-1; 8 bases align to TRBD1. Germline V gene data show CDR1 as SQVTM and CDR2 as ANQGSEA. The CDR3 covers 12 residues. The V and J ends lost 7 bases and 3 bases, in that order; junction bases with no gene match: 4. CDR3 in amino acids: CSAYRGDTEAFF. CDR3 nucleotides: TGCAGCGCATACAGGGGGGACACTGAAGCTTTCTTT.

The gene calls are TRBV4-2 and TRBJ2-3; 12 nucleotides line up with TRBD2. V was pared by 1 base and J by 4 bases, with 0 bases of the junction left unmatched. Germline CDR1 reads LGHNA; CDR2 reads YNFKEQ. The length of the CDR3 is 15 residues. CDR3 protein: CASSQGTSGADTQYF. The DNA of the CDR3 is TGTGCCAGCAGCCAAGGGACTAGCGGGGCAGATACGCAGTATTTT.

The chain links TRBV30 to TRBJ1-1; D is undetermined. Trimming pared 5 bases from V and 6 bases from J, leaving 10 bases between. This CDR3 has 11 residues. Germline V gene lookup returns CDR1 GTSNPN and CDR2 SVGIG (reference sequence). CDR3 sequence reads: CAWGLGAEAFF. The CDR3 DNA reads TGTGCCTGGGGGCTGGGCGCTGAAGCTTTCTTT.

Only a few counts were recorded for this clone. The CDR3 here is CASSLARNTEAFF. In DNA, the CDR3 is TGCGCCAGCAGCTTGGCGAGGAACACTGAAGCTTTCTTT. This chain links TRBV5-1 with TRBJ1-1; D not resolved. V was cut by 0 bases and J by 1 base, with 4 bases left in between. CDR1 and CDR2 (germline): SGHRS, YFSETQ. This CDR3 is 13 amino acids long.

The CDR3 DNA reads as TGTGCCAGCAAGGGAGGGACTAGCGGGGCGGTTGAGCAGTTCTTC. Its translation: CASKGGTSGAVEQFF. The chain uses TRBV27 and TRBJ2-1; 13 positions match TRBD2. The ends lost 7 bases at V and 9 bases at J; junction bases unmatched: 9. Germline loops: CDR1 MNHEY, CDR2 SMNVEV (reference sequence). The CDR3 length is 15 residues.

This clone was detected only once. In DNA, the CDR3 is TGCAGCGTGGGGGAAGGGGACTATAATTCACCCCTCCACTTT. Encoded protein: CSVGEGDYNSPLHF. V and J are TRBV29-1 and TRBJ1-6, with a possible D match to TRBD1 (5 bases). Germline V gene lookup returns CDR1 SQVTM and CDR2 ANQGSEA. The CDR3 runs 14 residues. Trimming cost V 6 bases and J 3 bases, with 12 bases left between them.

CDR3 nucleotide sequence: TGCGCCAGCAGCTCTGGACAGAACACTGAAGCTTTCTTT. Residues: CASSSGQNTEAFF. This sequence joins TRBV5-1 and TRBJ1-1; D possibly corresponds to TRBD1 (5 bases). The CDR3 covers 13 residues. The ends were cut back, 3 bases at V and 1 base at J, with 7 bases in the middle. Germline CDR1 reads SGHRS; CDR2 reads YFSETQ.

The J gene is TRBJ1-1, the V gene TRBV5-4; the D is unclear. Germline loops: CDR1 SGHNT, CDR2 YYREEE (reference sequence). Trimming took 1 base from V and 0 from J, leaving 4 bases between them. This CDR3 has 13 residues. The CDR3 nucleotides are TGTGCCAGCAGCTTGCCAGTGAACACTGAAGCTTTCTTT. Encoded protein: CASSLPVNTEAFF.

The chain joins TRBV10-3 to TRBJ1-1; TRBD1 agrees at 7 bases. This CDR3 spans 15 amino acids. CDR1 and CDR2 from the germline V gene are ENHRY and SYGVKD. The V gene end was trimmed by 5 bases and the J gene end by 1 base; junction bases not matched to a gene: 7. The CDR3 sequence is CAISSSGTENTEAFF. In nucleotides, the CDR3 is TGTGCCATCAGTTCGTCCGGGACAGAGAACACTGAAGCTTTCTTT.

The table lists this clone with a few counts. This chain joins TRBV29-1 and TRBJ2-7, with D possibly being TRBD2 (6 bases). This CDR3 is built from 12 residues. V lost 6 bases and J 2 bases, leaving 11 bases between the germline ends. Germline V gene lookup returns CDR1 SQVTM and CDR2 ANQGSEA. The CDR3 nucleotides read TGCAGCGTCGCGGGACGGGCCTACGAGCAGTACTTC. It codes for CSVAGRAYEQYF.

This clone was seen only a few times. V usage is TRBV30 and J usage is TRBJ1-5, with a weak D call TRBD1 (6 bases). Germline V gene data show CDR1 as GTSNPN and CDR2 as SVGIG (reference sequence). This CDR3 contains 13 residues. V was pared by 4 bases and J by 4 bases, with 11 bases between. The CDR3 protein is CAWNRDGNQPQHF. The CDR3, as DNA: TGTGCCTGGAACAGGGACGGGAATCAGCCCCAGCATTTT.

The chain is built from TRBV18 and TRBJ1-5; D may be TRBD1 (5 bases). The CDR3 runs to 14 residues. CDR1 KGHSH and CDR2 LQKENI come from the germline V gene. V lost 4 bases and J lost 2, with 9 bases in between. The CDR3 region has the DNA TGTGCCAGCTCACTTCAGGGACGCAATCAGCCCCAGCATTTT. Residues: CASSLQGRNQPQHF.

This rearrangement joins TRBV5-4 to TRBJ2-2, with 11 nucleotides matching TRBD1. The V and J ends lost 4 bases and 3 bases, in that order; junction bases with no gene match: 11. Germline loops: CDR1 SGHNT, CDR2 YYREEE (reference sequence). This CDR3 comprises 18 residues. The CDR3 region has the DNA TGTGCCAGCAGCCTTAACCCGGGACAGGGGGAGTACACCGGGGAGCTGTTTTTT. Protein: CASSLNPGQGEYTGELFF.

The V gene is TRBV27, the J gene TRBJ2-2; no clear D gene. Germline V gene sequence: CDR1 MNHEY, CDR2 SMNVEV (reference sequence). The V end lost 2 bases, the J end lost 4 bases, and 5 bases lay between the germline ends. The CDR3 has 13 residues. The CDR3, as DNA: TGTGCCAGCAGTTTAAAGGGCACCGGGGAGCTGTTTTTT. This translates into CASSLKGTGELFF.

The rearrangement links TRBV30 to TRBJ1-4, with TRBD1 matching 7 bases. The V gene's germline CDR1 is GTSNPN and CDR2 SVGIG (reference sequence). This CDR3 has 13 amino acids. V was pared by 3 bases and J by 10 bases, with 8 bases of the junction left unmatched. The CDR3 loop reads CAWRRQGEGKLFF. As DNA, the CDR3 is TGTGCCTGGAGGCGTCAGGGGGAAGGAAAACTGTTTTTT.

The V gene is TRBV5-1, the J gene TRBJ2-2; D assignment may be TRBD1 or TRBD2 (5 bases each). The CDR3 is 17 amino acids. V was pared by 5 bases and J by 1 base, with 18 bases between. The germline gives CDR1 SGHRS, CDR2 YFSETQ. CDR3 nucleotides: TGCGCCAGCAGTCCGGGAACGGGACCCTTGAACACCGGGGAGCTGTTTTTT. Translation: CASSPGTGPLNTGELFF.

This clone was recorded a few times. V is TRBV4-2 and J is TRBJ1-5; tentative D call: TRBD1 (5 bases). This CDR3 spans 14 amino acids. Deletions cut 1 base from V and 7 bases from J, with 11 bases between. The germline CDR1 and CDR2 sequences are LGHNA and YNFKEQ. CDR3 amino acids: CASSQATRGQPQHF. In DNA, the CDR3 is TGTGCCAGCAGCCAAGCTACCCGGGGCCAGCCCCAGCATTTT.

V and J are TRBV9 and TRBJ1-1; tentative D call: TRBD1 (5 bases). The CDR3 consists of 16 residues. The V and J ends lost 5 bases and 2 bases respectively, with 19 bases between them. CDR1 and CDR2 (germline): SGDLS, YYNGEE. The DNA of the CDR3 is TGTGCCAGCAGTGGGGGGGGTGTGAGGGCCAACACTGAAGCTTTCTTT. Its protein is CASSGGGVRANTEAFF.

The chain recombines TRBV5-1 with TRBJ1-3; D not certain. The CDR3 is made up of 14 amino acids. V lost 0 bases to trimming and J lost 4 bases, with 8 bases between them. Germline V CDR1 and CDR2: SGHRS, YFSETQ. The CDR3 DNA sequence: TGCGCCAGCAGCTTGGGTGGAGACGGAAACACCATATATTTT. Translation gives CASSLGGDGNTIYF.

V usage is TRBV29-1 and J usage is TRBJ2-7; 7 bases line up with TRBD2. Germline CDR1 SQVTM, CDR2 ANQGSEA. This CDR3 contains 12 residues. The CDR3 here is CSGYFREAEQYF. The CDR3 nucleotides are TGCTCTGGTTATTTTCGGGAGGCCGAGCAGTACTTC.